Included here is one T cell receptor (beta chain) sequence, with context. This sample is part of a study of blood T cell repertoires in COVID-19. Study-wide context: Specimens from acute and convalescent COVID-19 originated in the United States, Italy and Spain. From T cells, B-cell-depleted T cells, or PBMCs came the material, which was cDNA or gDNA.

Here immunoSEQ multiplex PCR was the method, and the copy in TCRdb shows in-frame clones only, minus some. The repertoire has some 140,000 clones, approximately 81% of them found once; the top ten carry over 1.1%. The TCR was taken from a man between 60 and 75 years old with acute or convalescent COVID-19. Sequenced: peripheral blood.

The DNA of the CDR3 is TGTGCCAGCAGCCACCGGCAGCGGGACAGGGTTGGCTACACCTTC. The encoded protein is CASSHRQRDRVGYTF. The chain employs TRBV4-2 and TRBJ1-2, with 9 bases that match TRBD1. The CDR3 spans 15 residues. CDR1 is LGHNA, CDR2 YNFKEQ, per germline. With 3 bases clipped from V and 7 bases from J, the junction kept 9 bases outside the gene matches.